This T cell receptor (beta chain) derives from a study of cytomegalovirus exposure and HLA in healthy donors. Primers: 60 Vbeta forward and 13 Jbeta reverse. Clones were read by immunoSEQ multiplex PCR, and TCRdb kept only the in-frame ones, dropping some. Among about 45,000 clones listed, roughly 69% were seen once. In nominal health when sampled, donors likely had unrecorded immune exposures nonetheless. There are a few counts of this clone. This TCR derives from a young woman in good health and CMV-seronegative. Specimen: PBMCs.

Written as DNA, the CDR3 is TGTGCCAGCGGGGACAGGGGCTACGAGCAGTACTTC. Encoded protein: CASGDRGYEQYF. The rearrangement uses TRBV2 and TRBJ2-7, with 10 nucleotides matching TRBD1. The length of the CDR3 is 12 residues. Germline CDR1 is SNHLY and CDR2 is FYNNEI. Germline trimming cut 8 bases from V and 3 bases from J; bases unmatched to any gene: 1.